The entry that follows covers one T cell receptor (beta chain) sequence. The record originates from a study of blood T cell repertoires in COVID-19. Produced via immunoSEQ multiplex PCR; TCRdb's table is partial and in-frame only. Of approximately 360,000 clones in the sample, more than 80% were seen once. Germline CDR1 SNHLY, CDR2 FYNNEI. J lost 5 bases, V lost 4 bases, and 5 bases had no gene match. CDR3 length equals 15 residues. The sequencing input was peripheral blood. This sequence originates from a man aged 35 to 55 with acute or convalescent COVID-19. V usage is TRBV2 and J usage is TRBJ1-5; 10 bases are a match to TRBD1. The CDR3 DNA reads TGTGCCAGCAGTGCCATGGGACAGGGGTATCAGCCCCAGCATTTT. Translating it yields CASSAMGQGYQPQHF.